Shown below are 2 T cell receptor beta chains from a single sample sequenced in a study of blood T cell repertoires in COVID-19. The table came from immunoSEQ multiplex PCR; TCRdb's copy has only in-frame clones and leaves some out. The sample holds under 150,000 clones; about 85% are singletons and the top ten take about 1.6%. The sequenced sample was peripheral blood. Receptor source: a man between 45 and 60 years old with acute or convalescent COVID-19.

V and J are TRBV7-8 and TRBJ2-3; the match to TRBD2 covers 8 bases. With V trimmed by 1 base and J by 6 bases, 6 bases remained unmatched. The germline V gene encodes CDR1 SGHVS and CDR2 FQNEAQ. This CDR3 spans 15 amino acids. The CDR3 is CASSLVVSGDDTQYF. CDR3 DNA: TGTGCCAGCAGCTTAGTCGTTAGCGGGGACGATACGCAGTATTTT.

The chain combines TRBV7-2 with TRBJ2-7; D is unclear. Germline values: CDR1 SGHTA, CDR2 FQGNSA. The CDR3 contains 16 residues. V lost 3 bases and J lost 2, with 17 bases in between. This CDR3 reads CASSFQAGVITYEQYV. The DNA of the CDR3 is TGTGCCAGCAGCTTTCAGGCAGGCGTCATCACCTACGAGCAGTACGTC.